Listed here are 26 T cell receptor beta chains from one sample, sequenced in a study of identical twins. TCRdb reprocessed the 5' RACE reads via MiXCR and lists one record per CDR3 protein. This repertoire shows around 450,000 distinct CDR3 sequences, about 14% found once; its top ten account for around 0.48%. The same data also contributed to another study, on yellow fever vaccine responses in identical twins.

Sequencing used CD4+ T cells sorted from blood. The receptors were gathered from a woman between 18 and 29 years old in good health.

The genes are TRBV29-1 and TRBJ2-5, with 8 bases identical to TRBD1. Germline lookup yields CDR1 SQVTM and CDR2 ANQGSEA. CDR3 length equals 16 residues. V shed 2 bases and J 5 bases; nucleotides not matched to a gene: 13. CDR3 nucleotides: TGCAGCGTTGAAAAAAAAAATCAGGGGGCAGGCGAGACCCAGTACTTC. Its translation is CSVEKKNQGAGETQYF.

At least ten counts were recorded for this clonotype. The chain recombines TRBV27 with TRBJ2-7; 9 bases fit TRBD1. Germline V lookup: CDR1 MNHEY, CDR2 SMNVEV (reference sequence). This CDR3 has 15 residues. V shed 5 bases and J 2 bases; nucleotides not matched to a gene: 7. CDR3 sequence (DNA): TGTGCCAGCAGTCTACGACAGGGGGGGCCCTACGAGCAGTACTTC. This codes for CASSLRQGGPYEQYF.

This clonotype appeared a few times. This chain links TRBV20-1 with TRBJ2-7; TRBD2 agrees at 8 bases. The CDR3 has 15 amino acids. J gave up 0 bases and V 0 bases, and 4 bases lay outside the gene matches. Germline assignment: CDR1 DFQATT and CDR2 SNEGSKA (reference sequence). DNA for the CDR3: TGCAGTGCTAGAGACGGGGGGGATTCCTCCTACGAGCAGTACTTC. Translating it yields CSARDGGDSSYEQYF.

Concerning this clonotype itself: One end of the junction fails to match germline, which may point to a read error. The chain has TRBV10-3 and TRBJ2-5, with D hard to call. This CDR3 spans 15 amino acids. Looked up from germline, CDR1 is ENHRY and CDR2 is SYGVKD. The CDR3 sequence is CTISESPGWEETQYF. CDR3 nucleotide sequence: TGTACCATCAGTGAGTCACCCGGGTGGGAAGAGACCCAGTACTTC.

This clonotype was detected a few times. This rearrangement joins TRBV12-3 or TRBV12-4 to TRBJ2-7, with 9 bases that match TRBD1. The V gene end was trimmed by 5 bases and the J gene end by 5 bases; junction bases not matched to a gene: 10. CDR3 length: 15 residues. The CDR3 is CASSQGRDRAHEQYF. DNA of the CDR3: TGTGCCAGCAGTCAAGGGAGGGACAGGGCCCACGAGCAGTACTTC.

This clonotype was detected a few times. The CDR3, as DNA: TGTGCCAGCAGTTTGACAGGCCGGGACTATCGGTACGAGCAGTACTTC. It codes for CASSLTGRDYRYEQYF. The chain recombines TRBV28 with TRBJ2-7, with D possibly matching TRBD2 (7 bases). Trimming removed 3 bases at V and 4 bases at J, with 19 bases between. Germline V gene lookup returns CDR1 MDHEN and CDR2 SYDVKM. This CDR3 has 16 amino acids.

This clonotype has ten or more counts. The chain employs TRBV10-3 and TRBJ2-2; D is unclear. CDR1 is ENHRY, CDR2 SYGVKD, per germline. This CDR3 is 14 amino acids long. Trimming removed 3 bases at V and 8 bases at J, with 13 bases between. In nucleotides, the CDR3 is TGTGCCATCAGTGACGCGCGGACGTCGGGGGAGCTGTTTTTT. This sequence encodes CAISDARTSGELFF.

This clonotype was counted between two and nine times. V is TRBV5-5 and J is TRBJ2-7; 7 positions agree with TRBD2. The CDR3 loop spans 14 amino acids. The V gene end was trimmed by 0 bases and the J gene end by 7 bases; junction bases not matched to a gene: 7. Germline V gives CDR1 SGHKS, CDR2 YYEKEE (reference sequence). The CDR3 bases are TGTGCCAGCAGCTTGGGCCAGGGCGGGAGTGAGCAGTACTTC. Encoded protein: CASSLGQGGSEQYF.

The chain couples TRBV7-3 to TRBJ2-2, with 8 bases that match TRBD1. The length of the CDR3 is 14 residues. Germline assignment: CDR1 SGHTA and CDR2 FQGTGA. After removal of 8 bases from V and 4 bases from J, the junction contained 6 bases not matched to a gene. CDR3 protein: CASGTGGSTGELFF. As DNA, the CDR3 is TGTGCCAGCGGAACAGGGGGGAGCACCGGGGAGCTGTTTTTT.

The chain has TRBV20-1 and TRBJ2-1; unclear D gene. Germline V CDR1 and CDR2: DFQATT, SNEGSKA (reference sequence). This CDR3 has 13 amino acids. V lost 0 bases, J lost 9 bases, and 12 bases lay in between. This CDR3 is CSARDFISFEQFF. The CDR3 nucleotides are TGCAGTGCTAGAGATTTTATCTCGTTTGAGCAGTTCTTC.

This clonotype was counted between two and nine times. The V call is TRBV7-2, the J call TRBJ2-7; the D gene is possibly TRBD1 (6 bases). V was pared by 1 base and J by 9 bases, with 16 bases between. The length of the CDR3 is 14 residues. Germline V CDR1 and CDR2: SGHTA, FQGNSA. The CDR3 bases are TGTGCCAGCAGCTTAGACAGGGACCTTAATAGGCAGTACTTC. It yields the protein CASSLDRDLNRQYF.

This clonotype was observed at least ten times. The chain couples TRBV20-1 to TRBJ2-1; perhaps TRBD2 as D (5 bases). V was shortened by 1 base and J by 6 bases, with 13 bases between the two germline ends. Germline CDR1 reads DFQATT; CDR2 reads SNEGSKA (reference sequence). This CDR3 has 14 residues. The CDR3 here is CSARAQTNVNEQFF. The DNA of the CDR3 is TGCAGTGCTAGAGCCCAGACTAACGTCAATGAGCAGTTCTTC.

The gene calls are TRBV28 and TRBJ1-5; 7 bases fit TRBD1. This CDR3 contains 12 residues. Germline values: CDR1 MDHEN, CDR2 SYDVKM. V lost 6 bases, J lost 5 bases, and 1 base stayed unmatched. CDR3 sequence (DNA): TGTGCCAGCAGACAGGGGCATCAGCCCCAGCATTTT. Its protein is CASRQGHQPQHF.

V usage is TRBV20-1 and J usage is TRBJ2-1; the D is unclear. Germline CDR1 is DFQATT and CDR2 is SNEGSKA (reference sequence). The CDR3 extends over 12 amino acids. Trimming left V 4 bases short and J 6 bases short, with 10 bases between. The CDR3 loop is CSAKGPLNEQFF. CDR3 DNA sequence: TGCAGTGCTAAGGGTCCCCTCAATGAGCAGTTCTTC.

This chain uses TRBV7-2 with TRBJ1-1, with D maybe TRBD1 (6 bases). Deletions cut 4 bases from V and 0 bases from J, with 12 bases between. The germline V gene encodes CDR1 SGHTA and CDR2 FQGNSA. This CDR3 is built from 15 residues. CDR3 protein: CASSSRQEVNTEAFF. The CDR3 nucleotides are TGTGCCAGCAGCTCCCGACAGGAAGTGAACACTGAAGCTTTCTTT. The full variable domain, with the rest looked up from reference TRBV7-2 and TRBJ1-1, is GAGVSQSPSNKVTEKGKDVELRCDPISGHTALYWYRQSLGQGLEFLIYFQGNSAPDKSGLPSDRFSAERTGGSVSTLTIQRTQQEDSAVYLCASSSRQEVNTEAFFGQGTRLTVV.

This clonotype was seen only a few times. The CDR3 region has the DNA TGTGCCAGCAGTTATTTGGTAGCGGGGGCCCAAGAGACCCAGTACTTC. Its translation: CASSYLVAGAQETQYF. This rearrangement joins TRBV6-5 to TRBJ2-5, with TRBD2 matching over 9 bases. The CDR3 runs to 16 residues. The V gene end was trimmed by 3 bases and the J gene end by 1 base; junction bases not matched to a gene: 6. The germline V gene has CDR1 MNHEY and CDR2 SVGAGI.

This clonotype turned up a few times. The rearrangement uses TRBV27 and TRBJ2-3; the match to TRBD1 covers 8 bases. CDR1 is MNHEY and CDR2 is SMNVEV in the germline V gene (reference sequence). Losses at the gene ends were 0 bases for V and 5 bases for J; bases not matched to a gene: 7. The CDR3 runs 16 residues. The chain's CDR3 is CASSLSDRASGDTQYF. The CDR3 DNA reads as TGTGCCAGCAGTTTATCGGACAGGGCAAGTGGAGATACGCAGTATTTT.

With regard to this clonotype: The junction shows a germline mismatch at one end, possibly a read error. J is TRBJ2-1 and V is TRBV27, with 10 bases identical to TRBD2. Germline values: CDR1 MNHEY, CDR2 SMNVEV (reference sequence). CDR3 length: 14 residues. The CDR3 DNA reads as TGTGCCAGCAGTTTATCTGGCTTAGCGGGAGGCCAACTCTTC. It translates to CASSLSGLAGGQLF.

This clonotype was observed a few times. The chain links TRBV7-9 to TRBJ2-2; D might be TRBD2 (6 bases). V shed 0 bases and J shed 4 bases, with 15 bases lying between them. Germline V gene data show CDR1 as SEHNR and CDR2 as FQNEAQ (reference sequence). There are 17 residues in the CDR3. CDR3 sequence: CASSLAPREWSTGELFF. The CDR3 nucleotides are TGTGCCAGCAGCTTAGCCCCACGGGAGTGGAGCACCGGGGAGCTGTTTTTT.

At least ten counts were recorded for this clonotype. This chain joins TRBV18 and TRBJ1-5; 7 nucleotides align to TRBD1. CDR3 length: 13 amino acids. Germline CDR1 and CDR2: KGHSH and LQKENI. The junction had 1 base not matched to a gene; V was cut back by 5 bases and J by 3 bases. In DNA, the CDR3 is TGTGCCAGCTCAGGGACAGACAATCAGCCCCAGCATTTT. Its translation is CASSGTDNQPQHF.

The chain recombines TRBV11-2 with TRBJ2-6, with D possibly called TRBD1 or TRBD2 (5 bases each). The CDR3 consists of 18 residues. CDR1 is SGHAT and CDR2 is FQNNGV in the germline V gene. The V end lost 0 bases, the J end lost 0 bases, and 12 bases lay between the germline ends. CDR3 sequence: CASSLEGVRSSGANVLTF. Here the CDR3 DNA reads TGTGCCAGCAGCTTAGAGGGGGTTCGGTCCTCTGGGGCCAACGTCCTGACTTTC. Full variable domain (missing parts from reference TRBV11-2 and TRBJ2-6): EAGVAQSPRYKIIEKRQSVAFWCNPISGHATLYWYQQILGQGPKLLIQFQNNGVVDDSQLPKDRFSAERLKGVDSTLKIQPAKLEDSAVYLCASSLEGVRSSGANVLTFGAGSRLTVL.

This clonotype has just a few counts. The chain combines TRBV20-1 with TRBJ2-2, with TRBD1 matching over 7 bases. V was clipped by 1 base and J by 3 bases; unmatched bases: 2. This CDR3 region has 14 residues. The germline V gene has CDR1 DFQATT and CDR2 SNEGSKA (reference sequence). The CDR3 sequence: CSARGTGHTGELFF. The CDR3 nucleotides read TGCAGTGCTAGAGGGACAGGTCACACCGGGGAGCTGTTTTTT.

The J gene is TRBJ2-7, the V gene TRBV15; the D is unclear. This CDR3 has 15 residues. V was shortened by 1 base and J by 0 bases, with 10 bases between the two germline ends. Germline values: CDR1 LNHNV, CDR2 YYDKDF (reference sequence). The CDR3 spells CATSRGRDPSYEQYF. As DNA, the CDR3 is TGTGCCACCAGCAGAGGCCGAGATCCCTCCTACGAGCAGTACTTC. Filled out from reference TRBV15 and TRBJ2-7, the complete variable domain reads DAMVIQNPRYQVTQFGKPVTLSCSQTLNHNVMYWYQQKSSQAPKLLFHYYDKDFNNEADTPDNFQSRRPNTSFCFLDIRSPGLGDTAMYLCATSRGRDPSYEQYFGPGTRLTVT.

This chain joins TRBV5-1 and TRBJ2-7, with 7 positions matching TRBD1. This CDR3 is built from 14 residues. V lost 5 bases to trimming and J lost 5 bases; unmatched junction nucleotides: 10. Germline V gene data show CDR1 as SGHRS and CDR2 as YFSETQ. The CDR3 region is CASRQSLGGDEQYF. Here the CDR3 DNA reads TGCGCCAGCAGACAGTCTTTAGGGGGCGACGAGCAGTACTTC.

This rearrangement joins TRBV6-5 to TRBJ2-1; 10 bases agree with TRBD2. J was trimmed by 6 bases and V by 0 bases; bases with no gene match: 2. This CDR3 is built from 15 residues. Per germline, CDR1 MNHEY and CDR2 SVGAGI. The CDR3 sequence: CASSYSSGRVNEQFF. In nucleotides, the CDR3 is TGTGCCAGCAGTTACTCCAGCGGGAGGGTCAATGAGCAGTTCTTC.

There are many counts of this clonotype. V usage is TRBV29-1 and J usage is TRBJ2-7; no definite D call. V gave up 4 bases and J gave up 3 bases, with 7 bases separating them. The CDR3 sequence is 11 residues long. Germline V lookup: CDR1 SQVTM, CDR2 ANQGSEA. CDR3 sequence reads: CSVGTFYEQYF. CDR3 sequence (DNA): TGCAGCGTTGGTACATTCTACGAGCAGTACTTC.